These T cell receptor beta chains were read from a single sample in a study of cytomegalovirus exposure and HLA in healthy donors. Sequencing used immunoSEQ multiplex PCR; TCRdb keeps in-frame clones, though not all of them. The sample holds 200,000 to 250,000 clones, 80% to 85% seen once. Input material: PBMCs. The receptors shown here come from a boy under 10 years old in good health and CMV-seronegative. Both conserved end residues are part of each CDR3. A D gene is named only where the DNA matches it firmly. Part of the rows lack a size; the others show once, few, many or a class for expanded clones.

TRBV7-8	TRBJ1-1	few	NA	CASSLVGGEAFF	TGTGCCAGCAGCTTAGTGGGAGGTGAAGCTTTCTTT
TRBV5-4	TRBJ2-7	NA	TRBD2	CASSFRLAGAYEQYF	TGTGCCAGCAGCTTCAGATTAGCGGGAGCCTACGAGCAGTACTTC
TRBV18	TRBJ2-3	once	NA	CASSPLPGDTDTQYF	TGTGCCAGCTCACCACTCCCGGGGGACACAGATACGCAGTATTTT
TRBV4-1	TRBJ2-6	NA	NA	CASSQEIAGGPYSGANVLTF	TGCGCCAGCAGCCAAGAAATAGCCGGGGGGCCTTACTCTGGGGCCAACGTCCTGACTTTC
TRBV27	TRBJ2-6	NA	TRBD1	CASSLEGWGQGGTGANVLTF	TGTGCCAGCAGTTTAGAGGGTTGGGGACAGGGGGGAACTGGGGCCAACGTCCTGACTTTC
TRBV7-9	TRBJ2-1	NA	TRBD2	CASSSRTSGCEQFF	TGTGCCAGCAGCTCCAGGACTAGCGGGTGTGAGCAGTTCTTC
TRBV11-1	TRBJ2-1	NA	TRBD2	CASSLGERGGEQFF	TGTGCCAGCAGCTTGGGCGAGCGGGGAGGTGAGCAGTTCTTC
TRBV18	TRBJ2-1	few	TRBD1	CASSPLTGGSEQFF	TGTGCCAGCTCACCCCTTACAGGGGGCAGTGAGCAGTTCTTC
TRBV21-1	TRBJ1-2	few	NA	CASNIDRGRCYTF	TGTGCCAGCAACATCGACAGGGGGCGGTGCTACACCTTC
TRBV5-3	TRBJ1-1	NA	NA	CARSPRVVQGNTEAFF	TGTGCCAGAAGCCCCCGAGTCGTCCAGGGGAACACTGAAGCTTTCTTT
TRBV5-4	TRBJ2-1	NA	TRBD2	CASSLVLAGAVEQFF	TGTGCCAGCAGCTTAGTACTAGCGGGGGCTGTTGAGCAGTTCTTC
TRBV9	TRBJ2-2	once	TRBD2	CASSPSGGAGELFF	TGTGCCAGCAGCCCAAGCGGGGGGGCCGGGGAGCTGTTTTTT
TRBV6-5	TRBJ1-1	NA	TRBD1	CASSYDGGTAAFF	TGTGCCAGCAGTTACGATGGCGGGACAGCGGCTTTCTTT
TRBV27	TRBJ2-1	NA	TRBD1	CASSFGQGLYNEQFF	TGTGCCAGCAGTTTCGGACAGGGGTTATACAATGAGCAGTTCTTC
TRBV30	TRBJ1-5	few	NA	CAWSDRSNQPQHF	TGTGCCTGGAGTGATCGTAGCAATCAGCCCCAGCATTTT
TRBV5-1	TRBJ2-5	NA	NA	CASSQGSVPQETQYF	TGCGCCAGCAGCCAGGGCTCGGTGCCCCAAGAGACCCAGTACTTC
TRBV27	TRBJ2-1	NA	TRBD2	CASSLSGTSGHNEQFF	TGTGCCAGCAGTTTATCTGGGACTAGCGGACACAATGAGCAGTTCTTC
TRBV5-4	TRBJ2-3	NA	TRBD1	CASSLDRGGTDTQYF	TGTGCCAGCAGCTTAGACAGGGGGGGCACAGATACGCAGTATTTT
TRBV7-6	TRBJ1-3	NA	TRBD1	CASSLGTGGSGNTIYF	TGTGCCAGCAGCTTAGGGACAGGGGGCTCTGGAAACACCATATATTTT
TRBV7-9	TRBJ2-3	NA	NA	CSSSLGLADTQYF	TGTTCCAGCAGCTTAGGGCTGGCAGATACGCAGTATTTT
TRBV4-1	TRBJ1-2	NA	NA	CASSQDLNNYGYTF	TGCGCCAGCAGCCAAGATCTTAATAACTATGGCTACACCTTC
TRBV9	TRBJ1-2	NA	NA	CASSVATGGFHGYTF	TGTGCCAGCAGCGTAGCCACGGGAGGGTTTCATGGCTACACCTTC
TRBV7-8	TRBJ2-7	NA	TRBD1	CASSFKAWWGDRGFNEISEQYF	TGTGCCAGCAGCTTCAAAGCCTGGTGGGGGGACAGGGGATTCAATGAGATCTCCGAGCAGTACTTC
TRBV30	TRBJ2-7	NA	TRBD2	CAWSGQRDLGEQYF	TGTGCCTGGAGCGGGCAGCGGGACCTAGGCGAGCAGTACTTC
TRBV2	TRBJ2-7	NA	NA	CASSEGASGTYEQYF	TGTGCCAGCAGTGAGGGGGCTAGCGGAACCTACGAGCAGTACTTC
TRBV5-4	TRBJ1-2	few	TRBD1	CASSQNRGRGNGYTF	TGTGCCAGCAGCCAGAACAGGGGAAGGGGGAATGGCTACACCTTC